This is a list of T cell receptor beta chains from one sample in a study of cytomegalovirus exposure and HLA in healthy donors. Only in-frame clones appear in the TCRdb table, and some are missing; sequencing was by immunoSEQ multiplex PCR. Here the sample spans some 150,000 clones, roughly three quarters being singletons. The specimen sequenced was PBMCs. The source of these receptors is a man aged 25-45 years in good health and CMV-seropositive. Each CDR3 is given with its conserved first and last residue. Fields, in order: J gene, V gene, clone size, CDR3 protein. Size is omitted from some rows. Given values are once, few, many or a class for expanded clones.

j_call: TRBJ2-7
v_call: TRBV29-1
clone_size: NA
cdr3_aa: CSPSGIYYEQYF

j_call: TRBJ2-1
v_call: TRBV27
clone_size: once
cdr3_aa: CASSLTDPSYNEQFF

j_call: TRBJ2-7
v_call: TRBV10-3
clone_size: NA
cdr3_aa: CAISDTYDYEQYF

j_call: TRBJ1-2
v_call: TRBV7-2
clone_size: NA
cdr3_aa: CASSLRDSYGYTF

j_call: TRBJ2-6
v_call: TRBV19
clone_size: NA
cdr3_aa: CASSLTDSGANVLTF

j_call: TRBJ1-6
v_call: TRBV7-2
clone_size: NA
cdr3_aa: CASSTTGTGYNSPLHF

j_call: TRBJ2-1
v_call: TRBV29-1
clone_size: NA
cdr3_aa: CSVLVQAGTYNEQFF

j_call: TRBJ2-1
v_call: TRBV2
clone_size: NA
cdr3_aa: CASSERRAYNEQFF

j_call: TRBJ2-5
v_call: TRBV6-5
clone_size: NA
cdr3_aa: CASSYSGQGSLVQYF

j_call: TRBJ2-3
v_call: TRBV5-1
clone_size: NA
cdr3_aa: CASSSDRGGSTDTQYF

j_call: NA
v_call: TRBV29-1
clone_size: NA
cdr3_aa: CSVEEGNEQYF

j_call: TRBJ2-7
v_call: TRBV5-4
clone_size: NA
cdr3_aa: CASSLWGDSYEQYF

j_call: TRBJ2-7
v_call: TRBV29-1
clone_size: NA
cdr3_aa: CSVLITGGYNEQYF

j_call: TRBJ2-7
v_call: TRBV5-1
clone_size: NA
cdr3_aa: CASSLAGHRDGRRNSYEQYF

j_call: TRBJ2-5
v_call: TRBV29-1
clone_size: NA
cdr3_aa: CSVEDPRRGQGSLGDQETQYF

j_call: TRBJ2-3
v_call: TRBV19
clone_size: NA
cdr3_aa: CASSSTGTETDTQYF

j_call: TRBJ1-5
v_call: TRBV18
clone_size: NA
cdr3_aa: CASSPGPDQPQHF

j_call: TRBJ2-6
v_call: TRBV19
clone_size: NA
cdr3_aa: CASSASSYSGANVLTF

j_call: TRBJ2-2
v_call: TRBV6-1
clone_size: NA
cdr3_aa: CASREQGGGTGELFF

j_call: TRBJ2-4
v_call: TRBV4-2
clone_size: many
cdr3_aa: CASSQAVTGKNIQYF

j_call: TRBJ1-1
v_call: TRBV5-1
clone_size: NA
cdr3_aa: CASSLGRANTEAFF

j_call: TRBJ2-6
v_call: TRBV19
clone_size: NA
cdr3_aa: CASSPRGSGSGANVLTF

j_call: TRBJ1-1
v_call: TRBV6-5
clone_size: NA
cdr3_aa: CASNRGMEAFF

j_call: TRBJ1-4
v_call: TRBV6-5
clone_size: NA
cdr3_aa: CASGQGENEKLFF

j_call: TRBJ2-1
v_call: TRBV29-1
clone_size: NA
cdr3_aa: CSVTPAHSYEQFF

j_call: TRBJ1-6
v_call: TRBV19
clone_size: NA
cdr3_aa: CASMNQGQGPNSPLHF

j_call: TRBJ1-4
v_call: TRBV11-2
clone_size: NA
cdr3_aa: CASSLGTGGGSIEKLFF

j_call: TRBJ1-5
v_call: TRBV30
clone_size: few
cdr3_aa: CAWSQEGWTAQHF

j_call: TRBJ1-5
v_call: TRBV6-5
clone_size: NA
cdr3_aa: CASSYRAGPNQPQHF

j_call: TRBJ2-2
v_call: TRBV9
clone_size: NA
cdr3_aa: CASSSSLAGETGELFF

j_call: TRBJ2-7
v_call: TRBV5-1
clone_size: NA
cdr3_aa: CASSLATETYEQYF

j_call: TRBJ2-1
v_call: TRBV28
clone_size: NA
cdr3_aa: CASGGWASGGNEQFF

j_call: TRBJ1-1
v_call: TRBV7-9
clone_size: NA
cdr3_aa: CASSLWDRPLTEAFF

j_call: TRBJ1-2
v_call: TRBV5-1
clone_size: NA
cdr3_aa: CASSEDGDVRGYTF

j_call: TRBJ1-6
v_call: TRBV4-2
clone_size: NA
cdr3_aa: CASSPTQDIFGSPLHF

j_call: TRBJ2-7
v_call: TRBV2
clone_size: NA
cdr3_aa: CASYKDRGPYEQYF

j_call: TRBJ2-7
v_call: TRBV6-5
clone_size: NA
cdr3_aa: CASSYSIRGGSEQYF

j_call: TRBJ2-5
v_call: TRBV5-1
clone_size: NA
cdr3_aa: CASSSPTSGRQETQYF

j_call: TRBJ2-1
v_call: TRBV18
clone_size: NA
cdr3_aa: CASSPGGVGHNEQFF

j_call: TRBJ1-2
v_call: TRBV28
clone_size: NA
cdr3_aa: CASRRLRSIYGYTF

j_call: TRBJ1-2
v_call: TRBV4-2
clone_size: NA
cdr3_aa: CASSPRGGNYGYTF

j_call: TRBJ2-1
v_call: TRBV7-9
clone_size: NA
cdr3_aa: CASSLQTYNEQFF

j_call: TRBJ2-5
v_call: TRBV7-9
clone_size: NA
cdr3_aa: CASSSVETQYF

j_call: TRBJ2-7
v_call: TRBV4-1
clone_size: NA
cdr3_aa: CASSQGASGSFRNEQYF

j_call: TRBJ2-6
v_call: TRBV2
clone_size: NA
cdr3_aa: CASSRQGGPGANVLTF

j_call: TRBJ2-7
v_call: TRBV20-1
clone_size: NA
cdr3_aa: CSATIAHEQYF

j_call: TRBJ1-4
v_call: TRBV11-1
clone_size: NA
cdr3_aa: CASSLRGRELFF

j_call: TRBJ2-1
v_call: TRBV28
clone_size: NA
cdr3_aa: CASSPRASYNEQFF

j_call: TRBJ1-4
v_call: TRBV4-2
clone_size: NA
cdr3_aa: CASSQDWRDRDGEKLFF

j_call: TRBJ1-1
v_call: TRBV6-5
clone_size: NA
cdr3_aa: CASSTQVMNTEAFF

j_call: TRBJ2-3
v_call: TRBV9
clone_size: NA
cdr3_aa: CASSVGITGGPTDTQYF

j_call: TRBJ1-2
v_call: TRBV7-9
clone_size: NA
cdr3_aa: CASSLNPSRLGGYTF

j_call: TRBJ2-7
v_call: TRBV6-1
clone_size: NA
cdr3_aa: CASKRLAGDYEQYF